These T cell receptor beta chains were read from a single sample in a study of cytomegalovirus exposure and HLA in healthy donors. Here immunoSEQ multiplex PCR was the method, and the copy in TCRdb shows in-frame clones only, minus some. Altogether 30,000 to 35,000 clones are present, roughly 80% being singletons, with the ten largest covering approximately 6%. The sample taken for sequencing was PBMCs. The receptors stem from a male donor in good health and CMV-seronegative. The CDR3 runs from the conserved cysteine through the conserved F or W. A D gene is named only where the DNA matches it firmly. A clone size is listed for some rows: how often the clone was seen (once, few, many), or a class if it is expanded.

- TRBJ1-3 TRBD1 TRBV6-6 15 CAQQKGQSSGNTIYF
- TRBJ2-7 - TRBV29-1 16 CSVSGATQGTGYEQYF
- TRBJ1-5 - TRBV2 16 CASRETGINSNQPQHF
- TRBJ2-7 TRBD1 TRBV9 14 CASSVGTGTYEQYF
- TRBJ2-5 TRBD2 TRBV4-3 17 CASSQRLAGVWRKTQYF
- TRBJ2-7 - TRBV29-1 15 CSVEEANGRAYEQYF
- TRBJ1-4 - TRBV29-1 13 CSVEAGANEKLFF
- TRBJ1-1 TRBD1 TRBV29-1 14 CSVGQGMLNTEAFF
- TRBJ1-5 TRBD1 TRBV7-2 14 CASSFLDRGQPQHF
- TRBJ1-2 TRBD1 TRBV6-5 12 CASGQGAYGYTF
- TRBJ2-7 TRBD1 TRBV5-6 15 CASSLRGRGLYEQYF
- TRBJ1-1 - TRBV5-5 13 CASSLVTGVEAFF
- TRBJ1-1 - TRBV4-1 17 CASSQARRAGPGTEAFF
- TRBJ1-4 TRBD1 TRBV4-1 18 CASSHRQWGTATNEKLFF
- TRBJ1-1 - TRBV5-4 13 CASGQRMNTEAFF
once TRBJ1-2 TRBD1 TRBV27 16 CASSISGTGGFYGYTF
- TRBJ2-3 TRBD2 TRBV28 18 CASSLGLAGGWGTDTQYF
- TRBJ2-5 TRBD2 TRBV6-6 14 CASSPRGGQETQYF
- TRBJ2-2 TRBD1 TRBV9 15 CASSVTGRPTGELFF
once TRBJ2-1 - TRBV5-1 12 CASSSSYGEQFF
- TRBJ1-6 - TRBV13 15 CASSLEGGSDSPLHF
once TRBJ1-2 TRBD1 TRBV27 15 CASSLSPRGEDGYTF
- TRBJ2-7 TRBD2 TRBV2 15 CAIHDPGTRNHEQYF
- TRBJ2-5 TRBD2 TRBV27 15 CASSVAGSGIETQYF
- TRBJ2-5 TRBD2 TRBV7-9 15 CASRPSGGYQETQYF
- TRBJ1-1 - TRBV5-1 17 CASSPTREGTMNTEAFF